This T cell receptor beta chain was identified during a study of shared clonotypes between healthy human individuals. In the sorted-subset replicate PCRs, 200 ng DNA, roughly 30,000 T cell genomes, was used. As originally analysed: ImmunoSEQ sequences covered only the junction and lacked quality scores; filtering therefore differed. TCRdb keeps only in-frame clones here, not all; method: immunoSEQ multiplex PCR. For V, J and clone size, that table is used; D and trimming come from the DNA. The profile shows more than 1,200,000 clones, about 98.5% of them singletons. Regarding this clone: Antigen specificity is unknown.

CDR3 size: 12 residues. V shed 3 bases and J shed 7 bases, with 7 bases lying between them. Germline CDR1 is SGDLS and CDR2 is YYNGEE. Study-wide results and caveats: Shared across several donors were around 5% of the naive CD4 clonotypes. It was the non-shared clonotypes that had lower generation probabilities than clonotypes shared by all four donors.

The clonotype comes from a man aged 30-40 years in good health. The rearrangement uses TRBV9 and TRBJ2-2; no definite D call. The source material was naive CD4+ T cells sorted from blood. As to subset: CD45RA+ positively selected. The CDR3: CASSGPDGELFF. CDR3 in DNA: TGTGCCAGCAGCGGACCCGACGGGGAGCTGTTTTTT.